This T cell receptor beta chain was sequenced during a study of blood T cell repertoires in COVID-19. Study overall: The United States, Italy and Spain supplied acute and convalescent COVID-19 samples.

There are 14 residues in the CDR3. V was cut by 4 bases and J by 10 bases, with 14 bases left in between. CDR1 is SGHAT and CDR2 is FQNNGV in the germline V gene. In the original processing: Nucleated cell counts were estimated from reference gene primer amplification. Some clones are missing from TCRdb's copy, which holds only in-frame ones; the method was immunoSEQ multiplex PCR. The D gene and trimming were derived from the DNA, and the V and J assignments and clone size from that table. Of 140,000 to 150,000 clones in the sample, about four fifths were seen once. Sample: peripheral blood. The clonotype originates from a human donor with acute or convalescent COVID-19. The donor label of this sample is uncertain. This chain connects TRBV11-2 to TRBJ1-6; D call uncertain. The CDR3 DNA follows: TGTGCCAGCAGCTGGTCGGGTTCCGACTCACCCCTCCACTTT. Protein: CASSWSGSDSPLHF. Based on the CDR3 plus reference TRBV11-2 and TRBJ1-6, the full variable domain is EAGVAQSPRYKIIEKRQSVAFWCNPISGHATLYWYQQILGQGPKLLIQFQNNGVVDDSQLPKDRFSAERLKGVDSTLKIQPAKLEDSAVYLCASSWSGSDSPLHFGNGTRLTVT.